This TCR beta chain was captured in a study of blood T cells in healthy people across ages. This clonotype was seen repeatedly, ten times or more. The target antigen is unknown. A J-beta primer mix and a sample-barcoded 5' primer were used in a second PCR of about 6 to 12 cycles. Each cDNA molecule was tagged by a template-switch adaptor that had 12 random nucleotides. Each CDR3 protein is one row after TCRdb ran MiXCR on the 5' RACE reads. Counted here are over 1,500,000 distinct CDR3 sequences, approximately 39% occurring once; the ten biggest clones make up more than 20%. Deletions cut 6 bases from V and 5 bases from J, with 9 bases between. The germline CDR1 and CDR2 sequences are DFQATT and SNEGSKA (reference sequence). The CDR3 totals 11 residues. Whole-study findings and limits: Older age coincided with a roughly linear decline in TCR beta diversity per million T cells.

V and J are TRBV20-1 and TRBJ2-3, with a weak D call TRBD1 (5 bases). This TCR was recovered from a human donor in good health. The specimen sequenced was blood. The CDR3 DNA reads as TGCAGTGCCCAGGGAAGAGATACGCAGTATTTT. This gives the protein CSAQGRDTQYF.